This T cell receptor (beta chain) was obtained from a study of cytomegalovirus exposure and HLA in healthy donors. 13 Jbeta primers and 60 Vbeta primers were used for the PCR. Method: immunoSEQ multiplex PCR; TCRdb's copy keeps in-frame clones and lacks some. The sample includes approximately 76,000 clones, 65% to 85% seen only once; the top ten take about 16%. Looked up from germline, CDR1 is LNHNV and CDR2 is YYDKDF (reference sequence). This CDR3 has 15 amino acids. The V gene lost 3 bases and the J gene lost 5 bases, with 16 bases spanning the gap. The sample comprised PBMCs. The sequence was collected from a middle-aged woman in good health and CMV-seropositive. The chain couples TRBV15 to TRBJ1-1; maybe TRBD1 (5 bases). CDR3 DNA: TGTGCCACCAGCAGCCCAGGGAGGGGAACTACTGAAGCTTTCTTT. Translating it yields CATSSPGRGTTEAFF. Full variable domain (remainder filled in from reference TRBV15 and TRBJ1-1): DAMVIQNPRYQVTQFGKPVTLSCSQTLNHNVMYWYQQKSSQAPKLLFHYYDKDFNNEADTPDNFQSRRPNTSFCFLDIRSPGLGDTAMYLCATSSPGRGTTEAFFGQGTRLTVV.